A single T cell receptor (beta chain) is shown here with its context. The antigen remains unidentified. The data were obtained in a study of post-analysis software for immune sequencing data. Findings of the study overall: TRBV5-6, TRBV5-1 and TRBV20-1 were among four or five TRBV segments more frequent in patients than controls.

CDR1 and CDR2 (germline): SNHLY, FYNNEI. With 8 bases clipped from V and 5 bases from J, the junction kept 2 bases outside the gene matches. The CDR3 has 12 amino acids. Unique-molecular-identifier-tagged TCR beta cDNA libraries were used. TCRdb independently ran MiXCR on the PCR reads; one entry per CDR3 protein. The data hold about half a million distinct CDR3 sequences, with roughly 34% observed a single time. The receptor's source is a girl under 18 with multiple sclerosis. This chain joins TRBV2 and TRBJ2-5; 10 bases agree with TRBD2. The source material was blood. CDR3 bases: TGTGCCAGCGGACTAGCGGCGGAGACCCAGTACTTC. Its translation is CASGLAAETQYF.